These T cell receptor beta chains were read from a single sample in a study of blood T cell repertoires in COVID-19. Some clones are missing from TCRdb's copy, which holds only in-frame ones; the method was immunoSEQ multiplex PCR. The sample has 150,000 to 200,000 clones; around 93% are singletons. The sample consisted of peripheral blood. The receptor set was obtained from a woman aged 45-59 years with acute or convalescent COVID-19. CDR3s include the opening cysteine and the closing phenylalanine or tryptophan. D genes are given only for firm matches. The size field is filled for only some rows; it gives once, few, many or a size class.

D gene,clone size,V gene,J gene,CDR3 DNA,CDR3 protein
TRBD2,.,TRBV5-1,TRBJ2-1,TGCGCCAGCAGCTTGGATAGGTTGCGGGGGGCCGGCAATGAGCAGTTCTTC,CASSLDRLRGAGNEQFF
.,.,TRBV24-1,TRBJ2-7,TGTGCCACCAGTGAGAGTCCCTGGGGCAACGAGCAGTACTTC,CATSESPWGNEQYF
.,.,TRBV25-1,TRBJ1-1,TGTGCCAGCAGTGTAGCAGCCAACACTGAAGCTTTCTTT,CASSVAANTEAFF
TRBD2,.,TRBV5-1,TRBJ2-1,TGCGCCAGCAGCATCAGAAGGACTAGCGGCCTCAATGAGCAGTTCTTC,CASSIRRTSGLNEQFF
.,few,TRBV24-1,TRBJ1-1,TGTGCCACCAGTGCGGCAGGTGGCACTGAAGCTTTCTTT,CATSAAGGTEAFF
.,.,TRBV30,TRBJ2-1,TGTGCCTTCAAAGACAGGTCGTCCGTCTATGAGCAGTTCTTC,CAFKDRSSVYEQFF
.,.,TRBV28,TRBJ1-5,TGTGCCAGCATCGGTCTCAGGGTCGAGGGCAATCAGCCCCAGCATTTT,CASIGLRVEGNQPQHF
.,.,TRBV7-3,TRBJ1-2,TGTGCCAGCAGCTCTACAGGGATTCAGGGCTACACCTTC,CASSSTGIQGYTF
.,.,TRBV5-4,TRBJ2-1,TGTGCCAGCAGCTTGGCTCCAAGCCTCGGGTACTACAATGAGCAGTTCTTC,CASSLAPSLGYYNEQFF
.,.,TRBV7-3,TRBJ2-3,TGTGCCAGCAGCCGATCTAATGGAGATACGCAGTATTTT,CASSRSNGDTQYF
TRBD2,once,TRBV11-2,TRBJ2-3,TGTGCCAGCAGCTTAGATACTAGCGGGAGGGCCATTTGGGATACGCAGTATTTT,CASSLDTSGRAIWDTQYF
TRBD1,.,TRBV6-5,TRBJ1-6,TGTGCCAGCAGCACCGGACAGGGGGCAGACTCACCCCTCCACTTT,CASSTGQGADSPLHF
.,.,TRBV12-5,TRBJ1-3,TGTGCTAGTGGTCCAACAGGTTACTCTGGAAACACCATATATTTT,CASGPTGYSGNTIYF
TRBD2,once,TRBV5-1,TRBJ2-2,TGCGCCAGCAGCCTAAAGGGACTAGCGAACACCGGGGAGCTGTTTTTT,CASSLKGLANTGELFF
.,.,TRBV19,TRBJ1-1,TGTGCCACCGAATCTCCCGGGTCCAAGAACACTGAAGCTTTCTTT,CATESPGSKNTEAFF
TRBD1,.,TRBV10-2,TRBJ1-4,TGCGCCAGCAGATACAGGGGACGGAATGAAAAACTGTTTTTT,CASRYRGRNEKLFF
.,.,TRBV21-1,TRBJ2-7,TGTGCCAGCAGCAAAGCGGCAGGGAATGCCACCTACGAGCAGTACTTC,CASSKAAGNATYEQYF
TRBD1,.,TRBV28,TRBJ1-1,TGTGCCAGCAGTCCATCCGGACAGGGTCGGTATACTGAAGCTTTCTTT,CASSPSGQGRYTEAFF
.,.,TRBV28,TRBJ1-4,TGTGCCAGCAGTTTAGACAGCTATAATGAAAAACTGTTTTTT,CASSLDSYNEKLFF
TRBD1,.,TRBV15,TRBJ1-1,TGTGCCACCTCAGGATTACAGGGGGGCACTGAAGCTTTCTTT,CATSGLQGGTEAFF
.,.,TRBV2,TRBJ2-3,TGTGCCAGCAGTGGAGGCAGGGGCACAGATACGCAGTATTTT,CASSGGRGTDTQYF
.,.,TRBV6-1,TRBJ2-7,TGTGCCAGCAGTGAAGTGGACAGCTACGAGCAGTACTTC,CASSEVDSYEQYF
TRBD1,.,TRBV11-2,TRBJ1-5,TGTGCCAGCAGCTTAGACGGGACAGTCAATCAGCCCCAGCATTTT,CASSLDGTVNQPQHF
.,.,TRBV7-9,TRBJ1-6,TGTGCCAGCAGCCGTACCGAAGGGGGTTATTCACCCCTCCACTTT,CASSRTEGGYSPLHF
.,.,TRBV18,TRBJ1-5,TGTGCCAGCTCACCAGCCTGGGGGCGAGAGGGCAATCAGCCCCAGCATTTT,CASSPAWGREGNQPQHF
.,.,TRBV19,TRBJ1-1,TGTGCCAGTAGTATAGATTCGGACAGTAAAGCTTTCTTT,CASSIDSDSKAFF
TRBD2,.,TRBV25-1,TRBJ2-2,TGTGCCAGCCAACGGGAGGGCGAGGTCACCGGGGAGCTGTTTTTT,CASQREGEVTGELFF
TRBD1,.,TRBV29-1,TRBJ2-3,TGCAGCGTTGTTCCCGGGACAGCTAGCACAGATACGCAGTATTTT,CSVVPGTASTDTQYF
TRBD2,.,TRBV30,TRBJ2-1,TGTGCCTGGACGGGACTAGCGGGGGGGCAGAACAATGAGCAGTTCTTC,CAWTGLAGGQNNEQFF
.,.,TRBV5-6,TRBJ2-7,TGTGCCAGCAGCTTGAGTGGGGGGTCCTACGAGCAGTACTTC,CASSLSGGSYEQYF
.,.,TRBV5-8,TRBJ1-2,TGTGCCAGCAGCTTGGTCGGTGAATATGGCTACACCTTC,CASSLVGEYGYTF
TRBD1,.,TRBV9,TRBJ1-2,TGTGCCAGCAGCGTTTCGGGACAGGGTGGGGTCTATGGCTACACCTTC,CASSVSGQGGVYGYTF
TRBD1,.,TRBV19,TRBJ2-3,TGTGCCAGTAGTATGACAGGGGCCGTCACAGATACGCAGTATTTT,CASSMTGAVTDTQYF
TRBD2,.,TRBV10-3,TRBJ2-1,TGTGCCATCAGTGCTAGCGGTGAGAACAATGAGCAGTTCTTC,CAISASGENNEQFF
TRBD1,.,TRBV5-1,TRBJ2-1,TGCGCCAGCTTCCGGGACAGCTCCTACAATGAGCAGTTCTTC,CASFRDSSYNEQFF
TRBD1,once,TRBV5-5,TRBJ1-1,TGTGCCAGCAGCTTGGCCTGGGACAGGGACACTGAAGCTTTCTTT,CASSLAWDRDTEAFF
.,.,TRBV2,TRBJ1-6,TGTGCCAGCAGTGAGACACCTAATTCACCCCTCCACTTT,CASSETPNSPLHF
TRBD2,.,TRBV5-1,TRBJ2-3,TGCGCCAGCAGCTTTAGCGGGGGATACACAGATACGCAGTATTTT,CASSFSGGYTDTQYF
TRBD1,.,TRBV2,TRBJ1-3,TGTGCCAGCAGATCCCTCCGGACAGGGGTTAACGGAAACACCATATATTTT,CASRSLRTGVNGNTIYF
TRBD1,.,TRBV7-6,TRBJ2-4,TGTGCCAGCAGCCCTCGTTCAGGGGGTATAGCCAAAAACATTCAGTACTTC,CASSPRSGGIAKNIQYF
.,.,TRBV7-9,TRBJ2-3,TGTGCCAGCAGCCCCCGCGGAGATACGCAGTATTTT,CASSPRGDTQYF
.,.,TRBV9,TRBJ1-3,TGTGCCAGCAGCGTAGAGGACATCTCTGGAAACACCATATATTTT,CASSVEDISGNTIYF
TRBD2,.,TRBV6-2/TRBV6-3,TRBJ2-7,TGTGCCAGCAGTTCTTTAGCGGGAGGGTCCTACGAGCAGTACTTC,CASSSLAGGSYEQYF
TRBD2,.,TRBV9,TRBJ2-3,TGTGCCAGCAGCCGGACTAGCGGGGGGACTAGCACAGATACGCAGTATTTT,CASSRTSGGTSTDTQYF
.,.,TRBV30,TRBJ2-7,TGTGCCTGGAACCTTGAAGGGGTAGTCTCCTACGAGCAGTACTTC,CAWNLEGVVSYEQYF
TRBD1,.,TRBV3-1/TRBV3-2,TRBJ1-2,TGTGCCAGCAGCTCTCCCAAAAGGACAGGGCGCGGCTACACCTTC,CASSSPKRTGRGYTF